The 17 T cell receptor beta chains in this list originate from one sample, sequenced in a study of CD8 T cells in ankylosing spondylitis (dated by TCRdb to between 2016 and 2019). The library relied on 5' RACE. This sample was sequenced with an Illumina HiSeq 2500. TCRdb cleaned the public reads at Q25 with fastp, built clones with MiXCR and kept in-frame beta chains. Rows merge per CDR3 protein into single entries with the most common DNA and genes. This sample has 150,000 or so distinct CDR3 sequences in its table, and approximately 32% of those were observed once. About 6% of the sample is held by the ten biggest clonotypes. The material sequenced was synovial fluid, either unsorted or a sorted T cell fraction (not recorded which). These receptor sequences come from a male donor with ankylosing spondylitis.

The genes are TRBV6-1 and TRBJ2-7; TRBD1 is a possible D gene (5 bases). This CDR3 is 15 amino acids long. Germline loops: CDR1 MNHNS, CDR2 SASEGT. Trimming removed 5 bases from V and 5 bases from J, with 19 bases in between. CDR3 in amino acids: CASSPRGAGLDEQYF. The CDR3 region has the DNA TGTGCCAGCAGTCCTAGAGGTGCAGGGCTGGACGAGCAGTACTTC.

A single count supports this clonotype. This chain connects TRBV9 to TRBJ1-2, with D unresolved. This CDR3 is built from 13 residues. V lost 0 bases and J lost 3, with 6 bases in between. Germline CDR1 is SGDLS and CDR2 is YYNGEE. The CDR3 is CASSVGLYYGYTF. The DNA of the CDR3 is TGTGCCAGCAGCGTAGGACTTTACTATGGCTACACCTTC.

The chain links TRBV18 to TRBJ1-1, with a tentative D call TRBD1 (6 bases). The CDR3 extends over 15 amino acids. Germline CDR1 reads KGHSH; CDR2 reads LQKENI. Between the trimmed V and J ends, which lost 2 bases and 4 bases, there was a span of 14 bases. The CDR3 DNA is TGTGCCAGCTCACCAAAACAGGGTTGGGTCACTGAAGCTTTCTTT. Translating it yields CASSPKQGWVTEAFF.

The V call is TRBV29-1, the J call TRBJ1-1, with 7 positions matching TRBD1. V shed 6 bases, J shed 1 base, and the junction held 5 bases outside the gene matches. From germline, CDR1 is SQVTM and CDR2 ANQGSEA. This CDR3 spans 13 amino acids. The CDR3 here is CSVHRDRNTEAFF. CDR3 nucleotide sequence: TGCAGCGTCCACCGGGACAGGAACACTGAAGCTTTCTTT.

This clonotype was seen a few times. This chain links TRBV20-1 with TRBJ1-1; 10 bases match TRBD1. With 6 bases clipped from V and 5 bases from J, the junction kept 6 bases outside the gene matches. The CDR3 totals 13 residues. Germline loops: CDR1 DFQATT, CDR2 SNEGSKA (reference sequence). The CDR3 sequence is CSAMGQGKTEAFF. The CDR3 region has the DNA TGCAGTGCCATGGGACAGGGGAAAACTGAAGCTTTCTTT.

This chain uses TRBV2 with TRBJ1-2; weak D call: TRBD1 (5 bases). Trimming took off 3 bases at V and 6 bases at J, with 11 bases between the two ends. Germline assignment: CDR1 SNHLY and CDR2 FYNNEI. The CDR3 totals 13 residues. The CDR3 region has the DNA TGTGCCAGCAGTGATAGGGGTAGAGATGGCTACACCTTC. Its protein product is CASSDRGRDGYTF.

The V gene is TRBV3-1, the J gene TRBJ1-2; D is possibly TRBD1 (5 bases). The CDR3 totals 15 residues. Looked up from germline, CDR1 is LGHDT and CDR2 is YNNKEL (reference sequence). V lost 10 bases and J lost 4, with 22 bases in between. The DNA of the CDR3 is TGTGCCACCTCCAAAAGAGGAGGGGCGGGCTATGGCTACACCTTC. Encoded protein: CATSKRGGAGYGYTF.

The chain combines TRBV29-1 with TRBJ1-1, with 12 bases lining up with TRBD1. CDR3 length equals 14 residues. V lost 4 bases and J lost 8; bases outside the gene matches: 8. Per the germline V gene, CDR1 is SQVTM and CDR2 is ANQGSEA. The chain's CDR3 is CSVVGGQGAPEAFF. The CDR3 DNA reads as TGCAGCGTTGTTGGGGGACAGGGGGCACCAGAAGCTTTCTTT.

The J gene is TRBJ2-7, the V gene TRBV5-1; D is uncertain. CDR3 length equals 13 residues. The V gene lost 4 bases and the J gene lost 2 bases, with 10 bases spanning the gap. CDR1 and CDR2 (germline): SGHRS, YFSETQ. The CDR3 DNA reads TGCGCCAGCAGCCCCTCGGATGCCTACGAGCAGTACTTC. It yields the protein CASSPSDAYEQYF.

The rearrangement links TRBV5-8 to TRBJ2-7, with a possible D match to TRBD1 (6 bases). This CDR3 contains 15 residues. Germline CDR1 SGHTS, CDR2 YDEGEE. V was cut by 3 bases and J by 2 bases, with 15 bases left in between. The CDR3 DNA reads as TGTGCCAGCAGCTACAGGGTGGGCGACGCCTACGAGCAGTACTTC. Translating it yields CASSYRVGDAYEQYF.

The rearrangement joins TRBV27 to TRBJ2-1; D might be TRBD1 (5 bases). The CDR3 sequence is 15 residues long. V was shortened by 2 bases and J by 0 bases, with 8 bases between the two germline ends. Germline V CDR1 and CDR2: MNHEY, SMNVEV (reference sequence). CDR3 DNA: TGTGCCAGCAGTTTAGCCGGACACTCCTACAATGAGCAGTTCTTC. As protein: CASSLAGHSYNEQFF.

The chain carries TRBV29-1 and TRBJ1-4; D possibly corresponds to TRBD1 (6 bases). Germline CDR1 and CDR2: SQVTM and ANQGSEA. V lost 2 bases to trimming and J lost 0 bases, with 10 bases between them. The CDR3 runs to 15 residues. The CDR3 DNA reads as TGCAGCGTTGAACGCAGGGGTACAACTAATGAAAAACTGTTTTTT. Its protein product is CSVERRGTTNEKLFF.

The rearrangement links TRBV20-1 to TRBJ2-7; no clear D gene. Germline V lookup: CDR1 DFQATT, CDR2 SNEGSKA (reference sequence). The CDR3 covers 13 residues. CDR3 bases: TGCAGTGCTAGAGCAAACGAGGCTAGACCGTCGGTAGTC. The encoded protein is CSARANEARPSVV.

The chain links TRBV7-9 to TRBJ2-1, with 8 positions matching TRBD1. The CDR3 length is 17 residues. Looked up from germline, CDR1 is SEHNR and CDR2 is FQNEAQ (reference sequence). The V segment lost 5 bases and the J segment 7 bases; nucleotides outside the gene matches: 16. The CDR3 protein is CASSPRAQGASRNEQFF. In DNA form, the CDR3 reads TGTGCCAGCAGCCCTAGAGCCCAGGGGGCTTCTAGGAATGAGCAGTTCTTC.

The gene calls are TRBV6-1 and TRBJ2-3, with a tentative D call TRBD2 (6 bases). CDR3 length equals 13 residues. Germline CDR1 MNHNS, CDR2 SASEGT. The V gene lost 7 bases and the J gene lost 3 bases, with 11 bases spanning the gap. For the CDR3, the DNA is TGTGCCAGCAAGGTCGGGGGAACAGATACGCAGTATTTT. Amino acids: CASKVGGTDTQYF.

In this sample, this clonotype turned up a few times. The CDR3 region is CASSVQQTAYEQYF. DNA of the CDR3: TGTGCCAGCAGTGTACAGCAAACGGCCTACGAGCAGTACTTC. The gene calls are TRBV6-1 and TRBJ2-7; D is uncertain. The V end was cut by 4 bases, the J end by 2 bases, with 12 bases between. Germline CDR1 and CDR2: MNHNS and SASEGT. The length of the CDR3 is 14 residues.

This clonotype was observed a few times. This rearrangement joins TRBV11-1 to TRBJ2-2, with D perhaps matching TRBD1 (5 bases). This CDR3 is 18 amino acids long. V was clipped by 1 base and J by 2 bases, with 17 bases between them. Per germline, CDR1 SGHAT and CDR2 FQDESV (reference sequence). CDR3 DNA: TGTGCCAGCAGCTTAGGGACCGGACACAGCAGCAACACCGGGGAGCTGTTTTTT. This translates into CASSLGTGHSSNTGELFF.